This T cell receptor beta chain was obtained from a study of CD4 T cells in relation to SARS-CoV-2 and coronaviruses. Before the COVID-19 pandemic, during about 2011-2019, CD4+ T cells were taken from unexposed donors. CD4+ T cells were isolated from the cells after around 9 days of culture. This CDR3 is 13 amino acids long. V shed 4 bases and J shed 7 bases, with 11 bases lying between them. A note on this clone: What it binds is not known.

TCRdb's table, derived via immunoSEQ multiplex PCR, lists solely in-frame clones and lacks some. The table lists approximately 17,000 clones, around 80% of them singletons, with roughly 33% in the top ten. V and J are TRBV12-3 or TRBV12-4 and TRBJ1-5, with D perhaps matching TRBD1 (6 bases). Source material: CD4+ T cells from PBMCs, cultured in vitro. The TCR was taken from a human donor in good health. CDR3 DNA sequence: TGTGCCAGCAGTTCAGGGGTTAGGCAGCCCCAGCATTTT. Protein sequence: CASSSGVRQPQHF.